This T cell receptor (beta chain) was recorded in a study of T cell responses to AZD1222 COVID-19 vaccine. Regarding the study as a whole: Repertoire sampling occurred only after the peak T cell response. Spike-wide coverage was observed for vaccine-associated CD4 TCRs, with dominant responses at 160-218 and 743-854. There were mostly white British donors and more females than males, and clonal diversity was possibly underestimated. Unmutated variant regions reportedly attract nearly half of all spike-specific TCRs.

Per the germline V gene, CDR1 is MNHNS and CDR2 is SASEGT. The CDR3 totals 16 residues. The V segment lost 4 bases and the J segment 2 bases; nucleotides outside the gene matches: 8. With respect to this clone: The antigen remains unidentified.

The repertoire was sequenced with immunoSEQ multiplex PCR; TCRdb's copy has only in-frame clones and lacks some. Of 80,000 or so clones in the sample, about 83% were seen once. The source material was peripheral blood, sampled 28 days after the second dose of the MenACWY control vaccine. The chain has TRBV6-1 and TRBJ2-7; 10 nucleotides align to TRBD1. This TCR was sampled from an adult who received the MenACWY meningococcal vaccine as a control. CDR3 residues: CASSGRRGQGTYEQYF. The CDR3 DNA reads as TGTGCCAGCAGTGGAAGGAGGGGACAGGGGACCTACGAGCAGTACTTC.